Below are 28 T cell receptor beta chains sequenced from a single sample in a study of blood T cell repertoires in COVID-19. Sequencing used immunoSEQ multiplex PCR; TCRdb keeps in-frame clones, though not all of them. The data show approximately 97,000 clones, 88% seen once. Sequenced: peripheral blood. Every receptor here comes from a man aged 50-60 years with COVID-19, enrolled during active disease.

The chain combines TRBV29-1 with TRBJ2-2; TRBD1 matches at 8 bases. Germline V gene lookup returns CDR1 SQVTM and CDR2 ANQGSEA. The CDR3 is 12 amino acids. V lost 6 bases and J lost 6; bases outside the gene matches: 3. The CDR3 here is CSVGQGSGELFF. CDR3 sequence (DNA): TGCAGCGTAGGACAGGGCTCCGGGGAGCTGTTTTTT.

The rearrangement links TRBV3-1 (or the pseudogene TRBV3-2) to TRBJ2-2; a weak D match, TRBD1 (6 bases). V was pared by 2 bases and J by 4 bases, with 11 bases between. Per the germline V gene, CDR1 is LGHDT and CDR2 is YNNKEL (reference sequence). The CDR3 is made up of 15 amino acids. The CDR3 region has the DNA TGTGCCAGCAGCCAACGAGGGGGTAGCACCGGGGAGCTGTTTTTT. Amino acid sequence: CASSQRGGSTGELFF.

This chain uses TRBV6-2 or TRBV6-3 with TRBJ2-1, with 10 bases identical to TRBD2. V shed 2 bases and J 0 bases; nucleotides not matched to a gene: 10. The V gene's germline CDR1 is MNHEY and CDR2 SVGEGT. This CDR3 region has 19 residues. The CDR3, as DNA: TGTGCCAGCAGTTACGCGGCTAGCGGGGGCCCAAGCTCCTACAATGAGCAGTTCTTC. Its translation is CASSYAASGGPSSYNEQFF.

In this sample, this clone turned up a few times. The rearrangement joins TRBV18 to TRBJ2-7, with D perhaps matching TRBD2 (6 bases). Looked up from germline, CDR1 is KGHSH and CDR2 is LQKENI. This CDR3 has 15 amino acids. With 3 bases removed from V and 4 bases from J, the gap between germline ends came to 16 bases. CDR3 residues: CASSPGGSGGYEQYF. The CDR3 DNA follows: TGTGCCAGCTCACCGGGGGGTAGCGGCGGTTACGAGCAGTACTTC.

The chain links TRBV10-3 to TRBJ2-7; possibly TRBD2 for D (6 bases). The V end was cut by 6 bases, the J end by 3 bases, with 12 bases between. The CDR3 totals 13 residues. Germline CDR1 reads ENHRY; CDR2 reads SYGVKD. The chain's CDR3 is CAISAGLRYEQYF. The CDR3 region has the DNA TGTGCCATCAGCGCGGGACTCCGCTACGAGCAGTACTTC.

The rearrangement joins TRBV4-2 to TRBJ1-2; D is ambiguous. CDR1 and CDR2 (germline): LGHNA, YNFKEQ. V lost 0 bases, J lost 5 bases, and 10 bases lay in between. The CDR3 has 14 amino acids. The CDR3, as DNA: TGTGCCAGCAGCCAAGAATCCCAGATTTATGGCTACACCTTC. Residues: CASSQESQIYGYTF.

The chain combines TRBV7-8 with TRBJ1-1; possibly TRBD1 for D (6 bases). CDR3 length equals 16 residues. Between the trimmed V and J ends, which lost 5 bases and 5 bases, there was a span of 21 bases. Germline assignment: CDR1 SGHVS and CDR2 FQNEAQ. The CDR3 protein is CASSTGLPGHGTEAFF. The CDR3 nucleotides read TGTGCCAGCAGCACTGGCTTACCGGGACACGGGACTGAAGCTTTCTTT.

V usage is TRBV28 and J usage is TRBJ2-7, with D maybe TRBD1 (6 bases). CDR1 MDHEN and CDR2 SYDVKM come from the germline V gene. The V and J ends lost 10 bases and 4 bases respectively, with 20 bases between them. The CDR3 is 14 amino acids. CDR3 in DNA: TGTGCCACCACCCGGCCGGACAGAGGGTACGAGCAGTACTTC. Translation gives CATTRPDRGYEQYF.

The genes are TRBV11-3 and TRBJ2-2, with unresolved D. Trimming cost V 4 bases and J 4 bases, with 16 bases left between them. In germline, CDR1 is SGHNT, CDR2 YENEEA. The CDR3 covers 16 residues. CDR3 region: CASSSALGSGTGELFF. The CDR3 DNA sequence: TGTGCCAGCAGCTCAGCTCTGGGTTCGGGCACCGGGGAGCTGTTTTTT.

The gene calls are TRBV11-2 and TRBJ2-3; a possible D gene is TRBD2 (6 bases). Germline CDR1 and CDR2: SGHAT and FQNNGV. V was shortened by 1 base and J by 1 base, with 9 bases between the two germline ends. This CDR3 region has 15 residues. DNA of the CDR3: TGTGCCAGCAGCTTAGGCGGGGCGGGCACAGATACGCAGTATTTT. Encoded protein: CASSLGGAGTDTQYF. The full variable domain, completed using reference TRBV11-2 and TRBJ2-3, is EAGVAQSPRYKIIEKRQSVAFWCNPISGHATLYWYQQILGQGPKLLIQFQNNGVVDDSQLPKDRFSAERLKGVDSTLKIQPAKLEDSAVYLCASSLGGAGTDTQYFGPGTRLTVL.

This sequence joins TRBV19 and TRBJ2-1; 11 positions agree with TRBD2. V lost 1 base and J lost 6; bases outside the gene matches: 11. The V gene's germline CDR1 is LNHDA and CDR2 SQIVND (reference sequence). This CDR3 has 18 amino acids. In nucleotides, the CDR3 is TGTGCCAGTAGTATAGGACTAGCGGGGTTAGTAGGGGGCAATGAGCAGTTCTTC. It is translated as CASSIGLAGLVGGNEQFF.

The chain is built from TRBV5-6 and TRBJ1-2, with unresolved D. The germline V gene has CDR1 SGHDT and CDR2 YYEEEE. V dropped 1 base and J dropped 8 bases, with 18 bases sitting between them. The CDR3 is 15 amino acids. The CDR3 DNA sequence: TGTGCCAGCAGCTTGAAGTTGCAGGCCCTAATGGGCTACACCTTC. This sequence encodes CASSLKLQALMGYTF.

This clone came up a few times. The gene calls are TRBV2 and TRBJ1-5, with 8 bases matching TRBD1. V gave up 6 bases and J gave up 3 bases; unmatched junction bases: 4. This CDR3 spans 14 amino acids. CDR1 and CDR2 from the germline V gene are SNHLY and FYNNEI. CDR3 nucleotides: TGTGCCAGCAGGGGGACAGGACCCAATCAGCCCCAGCATTTT. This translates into CASRGTGPNQPQHF.

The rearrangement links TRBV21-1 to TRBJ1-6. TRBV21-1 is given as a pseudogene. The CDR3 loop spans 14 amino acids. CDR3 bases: TGTGCCAGCAGCAATGTAGTTGCCAATTCACCCCTCCACTTT. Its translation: CASSNVVANSPLHF.

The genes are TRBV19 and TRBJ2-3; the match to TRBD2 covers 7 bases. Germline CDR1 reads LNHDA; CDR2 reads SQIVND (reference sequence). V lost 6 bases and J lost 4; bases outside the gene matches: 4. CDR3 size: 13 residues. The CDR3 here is CASRRAGADTQYF. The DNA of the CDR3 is TGTGCCAGTAGGCGGGCGGGAGCAGATACGCAGTATTTT. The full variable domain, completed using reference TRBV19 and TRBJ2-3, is DGGITQSPKYLFRKEGQNVTLSCEQNLNHDAMYWYRQDPGQGLRLIYYSQIVNDFQKGDIAEGYSVSREKKESFPLTVTSAQKNPTAFYLCASRRAGADTQYFGPGTRLTVL.

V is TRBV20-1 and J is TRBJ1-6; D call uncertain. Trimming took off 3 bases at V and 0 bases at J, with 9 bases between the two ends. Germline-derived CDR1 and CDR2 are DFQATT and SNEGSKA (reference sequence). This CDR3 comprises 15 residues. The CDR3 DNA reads TGCAGTGCTAGTGAGGAGAGCTCCTATAATTCACCCCTCCACTTT. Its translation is CSASEESSYNSPLHF.

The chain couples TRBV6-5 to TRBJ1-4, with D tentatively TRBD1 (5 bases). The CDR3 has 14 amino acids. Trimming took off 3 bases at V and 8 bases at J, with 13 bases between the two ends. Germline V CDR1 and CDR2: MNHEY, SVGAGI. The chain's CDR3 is CASSYRTGGEKLFF. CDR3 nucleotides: TGTGCCAGCAGTTATCGAACAGGTGGCGAAAAACTGTTTTTT.

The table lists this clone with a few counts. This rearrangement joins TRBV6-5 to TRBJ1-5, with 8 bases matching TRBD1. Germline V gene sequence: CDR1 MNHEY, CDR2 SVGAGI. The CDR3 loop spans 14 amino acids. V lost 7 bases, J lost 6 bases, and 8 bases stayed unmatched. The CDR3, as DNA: TGTGCCAGCAACCCAGGGGGCGCGGGTCAGCCCCAGCATTTT. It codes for CASNPGGAGQPQHF.

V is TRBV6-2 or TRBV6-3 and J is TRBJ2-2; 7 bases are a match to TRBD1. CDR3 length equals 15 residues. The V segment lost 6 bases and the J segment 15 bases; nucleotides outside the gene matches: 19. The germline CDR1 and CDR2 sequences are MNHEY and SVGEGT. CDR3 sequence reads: CASSPPGQPLGLMFF. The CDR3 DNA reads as TGTGCCAGCAGCCCACCGGGACAGCCCTTGGGCCTAATGTTTTTT.

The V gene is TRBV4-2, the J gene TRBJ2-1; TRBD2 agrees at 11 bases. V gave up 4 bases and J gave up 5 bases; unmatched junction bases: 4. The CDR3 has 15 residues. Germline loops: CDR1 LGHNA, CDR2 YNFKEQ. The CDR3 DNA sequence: TGTGCCAGCAGCCCACTAGCGGGGGCGAACAATGAGCAGTTCTTC. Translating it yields CASSPLAGANNEQFF.

The CDR3 here is CASSDSGTGFVVYGYTF. CDR3 nucleotide sequence: TGTGCCAGCAGTGATTCCGGGACAGGGTTTGTTGTCTATGGCTACACCTTC. The chain couples TRBV6-1 to TRBJ1-2; 9 bases line up with TRBD1. This CDR3 comprises 17 residues. V dropped 3 bases and J dropped 4; count of bases not matched to a gene: 12. CDR1 is MNHNS, CDR2 SASEGT, per germline.

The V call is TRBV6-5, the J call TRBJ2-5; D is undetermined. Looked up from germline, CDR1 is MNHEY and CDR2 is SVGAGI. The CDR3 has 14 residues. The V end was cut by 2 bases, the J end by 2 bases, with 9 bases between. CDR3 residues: CASSYTHGQETQYF. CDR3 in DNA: TGTGCCAGCAGTTACACCCACGGGCAAGAGACCCAGTACTTC.

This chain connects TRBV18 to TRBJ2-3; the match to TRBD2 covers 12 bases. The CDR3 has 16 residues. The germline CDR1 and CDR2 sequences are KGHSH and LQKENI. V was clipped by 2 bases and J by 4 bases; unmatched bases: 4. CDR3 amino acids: CASSPTSGGHSDTQYF. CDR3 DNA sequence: TGTGCCAGCTCACCAACTAGCGGGGGGCATTCAGATACGCAGTATTTT.

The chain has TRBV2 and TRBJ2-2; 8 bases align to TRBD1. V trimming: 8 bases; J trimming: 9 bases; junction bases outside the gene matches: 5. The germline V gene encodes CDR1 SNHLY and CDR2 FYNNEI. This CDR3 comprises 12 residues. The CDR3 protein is CASRRTGWELFF. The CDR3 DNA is TGTGCCAGCCGTCGGACAGGGTGGGAGCTGTTTTTT.

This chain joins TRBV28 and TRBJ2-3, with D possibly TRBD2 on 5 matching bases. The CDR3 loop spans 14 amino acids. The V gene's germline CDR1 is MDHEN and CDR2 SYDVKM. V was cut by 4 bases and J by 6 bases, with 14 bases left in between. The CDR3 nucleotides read TGTGCCAGCAGTTCTAATCTAGCCAGCGATACGCAGTATTTT. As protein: CASSSNLASDTQYF.

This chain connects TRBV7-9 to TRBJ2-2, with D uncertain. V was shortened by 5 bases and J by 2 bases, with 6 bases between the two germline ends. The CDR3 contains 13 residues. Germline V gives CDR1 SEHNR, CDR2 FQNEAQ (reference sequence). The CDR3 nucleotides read TGTGCCAGCAGCCGTAGTAACACCGGGGAGCTGTTTTTT. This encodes CASSRSNTGELFF. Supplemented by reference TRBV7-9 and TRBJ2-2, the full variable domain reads DTGVSQNPRHKITKRGQNVTFRCDPISEHNRLYWYRQTLGQGPEFLTYFQNEAQLEKSRLLSDRFSAERPKGSFSTLEIQRTEQGDSAMYLCASSRSNTGELFFGEGSRLTVL.

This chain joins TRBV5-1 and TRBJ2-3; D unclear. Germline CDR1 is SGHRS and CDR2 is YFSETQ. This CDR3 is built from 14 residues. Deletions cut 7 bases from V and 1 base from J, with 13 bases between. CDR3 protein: CASRSRLGTDTQYF. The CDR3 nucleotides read TGCGCCAGCCGCTCCCGGTTGGGCACAGATACGCAGTATTTT.

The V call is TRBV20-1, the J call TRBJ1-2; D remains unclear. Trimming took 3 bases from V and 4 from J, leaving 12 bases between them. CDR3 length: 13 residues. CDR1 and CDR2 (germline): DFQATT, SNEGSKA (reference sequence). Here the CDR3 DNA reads TGCAGTGCTAGTCCCCCAGGAATCTATGGCTACACCTTC. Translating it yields CSASPPGIYGYTF.